The 14 T cell receptor beta chains presented below share a single source sample, sequenced in a study of long-term antiretroviral therapy in people with HIV. The assay used was immunoSEQ (version v3.0), run at survey level. The data were produced by immunoSEQ multiplex PCR, yet TCRdb's version contains in-frame clones alone and is incomplete. The sample records over 10,000 clones, more than 75% being singletons. This specimen was unsorted PBMCs, taken roughly 8 years after starting antiretroviral therapy. The receptors stem from a man aged 50 to 59 with HIV.

The chain recombines TRBV10-2 with TRBJ2-7, with 7 bases matching TRBD1. This CDR3 spans 14 amino acids. Germline V gene data show CDR1 as WSHSY and CDR2 as SAAADI. V was pared by 4 bases and J by 3 bases, with 6 bases of the junction left unmatched. CDR3 bases: TGCGCCAGCAGTGGGTTACGGGACAGCTACGAGCAGTACTTC. Its protein product is CASSGLRDSYEQYF.

The V gene is TRBV30, the J gene TRBJ1-2; D gene uncertain. Trimming cost V 8 bases and J 5 bases, with 18 bases left between them. The germline V gene encodes CDR1 GTSNPN and CDR2 SVGIG (reference sequence). This CDR3 spans 13 amino acids. The CDR3 nucleotides read TGTGCCCAACGAGGAGACACCGAGTATGGCTACACCTTC. It translates to CAQRGDTEYGYTF.

V and J are TRBV4-1 and TRBJ1-1; a weak D match, TRBD1 (5 bases). The CDR3 contains 12 residues. The ends were cut back, 5 bases at V and 8 bases at J, with 12 bases in the middle. Germline V gene lookup returns CDR1 MGHRA and CDR2 YSYEKL. The CDR3 protein is CASSIGTGEAFF. CDR3 nucleotides: TGCGCCAGCAGCATAGGGACGGGGGAAGCTTTCTTT.

This clone was seen only a few times. This chain connects TRBV4-1 to TRBJ1-6, with 8 bases that match TRBD1. The ends lost 3 bases at V and 4 bases at J; junction bases unmatched: 5. The CDR3 sequence is 16 residues long. Germline CDR1 and CDR2: MGHRA and YSYEKL. The CDR3 reads CASSQAGQAYNSPLHF. Written as DNA, the CDR3 is TGCGCCAGCAGCCAGGCGGGACAGGCTTATAATTCACCCCTCCACTTT.

The chain joins TRBV11-1 to TRBJ1-1, with D unresolved. The germline V gene has CDR1 SGHAT and CDR2 FQDESV (reference sequence). The germline V and J ends were trimmed by 1 base and 1 base, with 7 bases remaining between them. This CDR3 has 14 amino acids. CDR3 coding DNA: TGTGCCAGCAGCTTAGTAGGCGGGAACACTGAAGCTTTCTTT. Its protein product is CASSLVGGNTEAFF.

The chain uses TRBV5-5 and TRBJ1-2; D may be TRBD1 (5 bases). The CDR3 spans 13 residues. Germline lookup yields CDR1 SGHKS and CDR2 YYEKEE (reference sequence). Trimming removed 5 bases from V and 4 bases from J, with 12 bases in between. DNA for the CDR3: TGTGCCAGCAGTCCACAGGAGTCCTATGGCTACACCTTC. Translating gives CASSPQESYGYTF. Filled out from reference TRBV5-5 and TRBJ1-2, the complete variable domain reads DAGVTQSPTHLIKTRGQQVTLRCSPISGHKSVSWYQQVLGQGPQFIFQYYEKEERGRGNFPDRFSARQFPNYSSELNVNALLLGDSALYLCASSPQESYGYTFGSGTRLTVV.

The rearrangement uses TRBV6-5 and TRBJ2-2; possible D gene TRBD2, 6 bases. The CDR3 extends over 15 amino acids. Trimming cost V 5 bases and J 5 bases, with 15 bases left between them. The germline CDR1 and CDR2 sequences are MNHEY and SVGAGI. The CDR3 DNA reads TGTGCCAGCAGTACGAACCCAGGAGGGACCGGGGAGCTGTTTTTT. This gives the protein CASSTNPGGTGELFF.

The CDR3 DNA sequence: TGTGCCAGCAGCGTAGACGCAGGGTATAACACTGAAGCTTTCTTT. Translating it yields CASSVDAGYNTEAFF. The chain has TRBV9 and TRBJ1-1; the D gene is possibly TRBD1 (5 bases). The CDR3 sequence is 15 residues long. Germline V lookup: CDR1 SGDLS, CDR2 YYNGEE. The germline V and J ends were trimmed by 0 bases and 2 bases, with 11 bases remaining between them.

This clone was observed a handful of times. The chain is built from TRBV6-5 and TRBJ1-3; D is ambiguous. The V end lost 1 base, the J end lost 3 bases, and 7 bases lay between the germline ends. Germline V gene sequence: CDR1 MNHEY, CDR2 SVGAGI. This CDR3 comprises 14 residues. The CDR3 nucleotides read TGTGCCAGCAGTTACTTGGCAGATGGAAACACCATATATTTT. Translated, it gives CASSYLADGNTIYF.

A few counts support this clone. The gene calls are TRBV4-2 and TRBJ2-7; D is undetermined. The germline V and J ends were trimmed by 1 base and 3 bases, with 7 bases remaining between them. The germline gives CDR1 LGHNA, CDR2 YNFKEQ. CDR3 length: 13 amino acids. CDR3 loop: CASSQGGSYEQYF. In nucleotides, the CDR3 is TGTGCCAGCAGCCAAGGGGGAAGCTACGAGCAGTACTTC.

The chain carries TRBV6-5 and TRBJ1-2; the D gene is possibly TRBD1 (5 bases). The CDR3 has 13 amino acids. In germline, CDR1 is MNHEY, CDR2 SVGAGI. Trimming removed 6 bases at V and 4 bases at J, with 12 bases between. The CDR3 nucleotides read TGTGCCAGCAGATCCGGGACGGCCTATGGCTACACCTTC. Translated: CASRSGTAYGYTF.

The gene calls are TRBV2 and TRBJ2-7; 12 bases are shared with TRBD1. J gave up 4 bases and V 5 bases, and 3 bases lay outside the gene matches. The CDR3 has 14 amino acids. Germline V gene data show CDR1 as SNHLY and CDR2 as FYNNEI. This chain's CDR3 is CASSWGQGAYEQYF. CDR3 coding DNA: TGTGCCAGCAGTTGGGGACAGGGGGCTTACGAGCAGTACTTC.

The rearrangement joins TRBV7-7 to TRBJ2-2, with D possibly TRBD1 on 6 matching bases. The CDR3 has 15 residues. Trimming stripped 2 bases from V and 4 bases from J, with 11 bases between. Germline V gene data show CDR1 as SSHAT and CDR2 as FNYEAQ (reference sequence). The CDR3, as DNA: TGTGCCAGCAGCTTATATACAGGGCTCACCGGGGAGCTGTTTTTT. Translation gives CASSLYTGLTGELFF.

The chain has TRBV7-2 and TRBJ2-1; D not resolved. Germline V lookup: CDR1 SGHTA, CDR2 FQGNSA. V was cut by 3 bases and J by 0 bases, with 9 bases left in between. This CDR3 comprises 15 residues. In DNA, the CDR3 is TGTGCCAGCAGCTTGGAAATTAGCTCCTACAATGAGCAGTTCTTC. This codes for CASSLEISSYNEQFF.